Ten or more counts support the clone carrying this T cell receptor beta chain. Its cognate antigen is unknown. Other DNA variants within this sample encode the same CDR3. The germline V and J ends were trimmed by 0 bases and 5 bases, with 12 bases remaining between them. Looked up from germline, CDR1 is SGHRS and CDR2 is YFSETQ. The CDR3 totals 15 residues. This sample is part of a study of shared clonotypes between healthy human individuals. On the study more broadly: Three CD4 naive, three CD4 memory, two CD8 naive and one CD8 memory plate were used per donor.

Sequencing was performed with immunoSEQ multiplex PCR; in TCRdb, only in-frame clones are kept and a portion is missing. The data contain roughly 1,000,000 clones, around 82% of them seen just once; the ten biggest clones take up 0.55% to 0.7%. Whole-study findings and limits: Represented diversity, genetic and exposure-history alike, was limited by few donors.

In the CD4+ fraction, cells were divided into CD45RA+ naive and CD45RA-negative memory subsets. The clonotype comes from a man between 18 and 35 years old in good health. Some clones in this sample may be carry-over from other donors' samples. This chain uses TRBV5-1 with TRBJ1-5, with D possibly TRBD1 on 6 matching bases. The specimen sequenced was memory CD4+ T cells from PBMCs. Specified subset: CD45RA-negative fraction. The DNA of the CDR3 is TGCGCCAGCAGCTTGGGCAGGGGAGACGATCAGCCCCAGCATTTT. This translates into CASSLGRGDDQPQHF.